This record covers a single TCR beta chain. Which antigen it targets is not known. No much larger clone exists at a distance of one base, and base qualities are not known. The library was made by the immunoSEQ multiplex PCR assay. What TCRdb holds here is the immuneACCESS table cut down to in-frame rearrangements. Part of the clones is not present; checked against another copy, under half of the missing clones reflect an unresolved V gene, and the others are unexplained. The sample profile shows 25,000 to 35,000 clones; approximately 93% of them were found once. The ten largest clones represent approximately 6.6% of the sample. The sample originates from a study of control samples from healthy donors and cancer patients (dated by TCRdb to 2018 to 2020). CDR1 SGHVS and CDR2 FQNEAQ are derived from the germline V gene. V and J are truncated by 3 bases and 5 bases respectively, leaving an intervening sequence of 10 bases. The CDR3 goes from the cysteine to the phenylalanine over 13 residues. Only CDR3 DNA remains: 39 bases, in frame from the first base.

The TCR sequence derives from a man aged 55 to 70 in good health. The sequenced sample was blood. The chain links TRBV7-8 with TRBJ1-2; the best D guess is TRBD1, with 6 bases matching. The bases read TGTGCCAGCAGCTTGGTACAGGGTTATGGCTACACCTTC. It translates to CASSLVQGYGYTF. With all but the CDR3 taken from the reference TRBV7-8 and TRBJ1-2 genes, the full variable domain is: GAGVSQSPRYKVAKRGQDVALRCDPISGHVSLFWYQQALGQGPEFLTYFQNEAQLDKSGLPSDRFFAERPEGSVSTLKIQRTQQEDSAVYLCASSLVQGYGYTFGSGTRLTVV.